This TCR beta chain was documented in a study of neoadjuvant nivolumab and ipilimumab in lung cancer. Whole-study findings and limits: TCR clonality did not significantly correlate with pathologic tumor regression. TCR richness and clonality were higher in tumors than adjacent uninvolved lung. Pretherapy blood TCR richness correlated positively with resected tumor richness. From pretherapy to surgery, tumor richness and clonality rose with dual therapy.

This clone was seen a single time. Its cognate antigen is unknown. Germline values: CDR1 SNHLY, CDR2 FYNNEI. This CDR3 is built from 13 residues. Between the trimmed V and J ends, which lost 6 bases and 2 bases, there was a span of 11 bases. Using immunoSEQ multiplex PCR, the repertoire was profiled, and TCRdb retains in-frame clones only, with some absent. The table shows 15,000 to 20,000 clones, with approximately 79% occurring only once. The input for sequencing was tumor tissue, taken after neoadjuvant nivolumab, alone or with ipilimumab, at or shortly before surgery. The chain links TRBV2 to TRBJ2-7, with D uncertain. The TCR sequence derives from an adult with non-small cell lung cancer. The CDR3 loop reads CASSRSKPYEQYF. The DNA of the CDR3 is TGTGCCAGCAGCCGGAGTAAACCCTACGAGCAGTACTTC.